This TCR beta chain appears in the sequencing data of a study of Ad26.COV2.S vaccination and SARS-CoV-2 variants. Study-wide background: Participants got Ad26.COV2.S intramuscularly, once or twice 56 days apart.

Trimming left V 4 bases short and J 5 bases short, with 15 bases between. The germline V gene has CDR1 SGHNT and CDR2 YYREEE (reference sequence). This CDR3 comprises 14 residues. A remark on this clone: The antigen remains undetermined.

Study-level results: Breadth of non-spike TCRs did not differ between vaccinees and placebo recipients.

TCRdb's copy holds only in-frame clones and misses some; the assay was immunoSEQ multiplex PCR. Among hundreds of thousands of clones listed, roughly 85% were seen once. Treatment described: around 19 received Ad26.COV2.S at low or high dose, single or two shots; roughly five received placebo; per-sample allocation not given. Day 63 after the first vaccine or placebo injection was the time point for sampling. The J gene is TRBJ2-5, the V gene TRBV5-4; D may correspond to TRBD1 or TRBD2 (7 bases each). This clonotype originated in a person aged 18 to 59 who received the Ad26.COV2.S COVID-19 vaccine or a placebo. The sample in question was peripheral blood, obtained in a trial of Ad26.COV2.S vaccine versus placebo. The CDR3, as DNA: TGTGCCAGCAGCCGTAACAGGGGAGGGGAGACCCAGTACTTC. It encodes CASSRNRGGETQYF.